This T cell receptor beta chain emerged from a study of OX40 agonist ivuxolimab in advanced cancers. On the study more broadly: Patients in the trial were receiving intravenous ivuxolimab every 2 weeks, at doses of 0.01 to 10 mg/kg.

Germline CDR1 is SGHTA and CDR2 is FQGNSA. J was trimmed by 2 bases and V by 2 bases; bases with no gene match: 4. The CDR3 runs 15 residues. Clones were read by immunoSEQ multiplex PCR, and TCRdb kept only the in-frame ones, dropping some. This table holds 35,000 to 45,000 clones, approximately 84% found once. Sequenced here: CD4+ or CD8+ T cells sorted from blood, sampled in a trial of the OX40 agonist ivuxolimab. The sequence was obtained from an adult with an advanced solid tumor such as melanoma, head and neck, liver or kidney cancer. The chain links TRBV7-2 to TRBJ2-3; 7 nucleotides align to TRBD2. CDR3 amino acids: CASSLLLADTDTQYF. The DNA for the CDR3 is TGTGCCAGCAGCTTACTCCTAGCGGACACAGATACGCAGTATTTT. Full variable domain (remainder filled in from reference TRBV7-2 and TRBJ2-3): GAGVSQSPSNKVTEKGKDVELRCDPISGHTALYWYRQSLGQGLEFLIYFQGNSAPDKSGLPSDRFSAERTGGSVSTLTIQRTQQEDSAVYLCASSLLLADTDTQYFGPGTRLTVL.